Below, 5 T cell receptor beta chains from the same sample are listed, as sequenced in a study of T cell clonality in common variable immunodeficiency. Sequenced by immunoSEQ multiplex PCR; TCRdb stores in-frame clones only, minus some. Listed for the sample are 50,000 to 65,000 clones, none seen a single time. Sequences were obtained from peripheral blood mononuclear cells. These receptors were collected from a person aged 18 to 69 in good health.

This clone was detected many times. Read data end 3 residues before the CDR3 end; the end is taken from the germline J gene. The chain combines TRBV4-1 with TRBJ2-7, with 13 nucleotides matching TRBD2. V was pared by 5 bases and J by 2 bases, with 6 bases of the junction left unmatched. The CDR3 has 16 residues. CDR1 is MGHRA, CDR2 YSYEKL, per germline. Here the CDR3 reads CASSELAGGQTYEQYF. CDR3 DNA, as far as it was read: TGCGCCAGCAGCGAACTAGCGGGAGGGCAGACCTACGAG.

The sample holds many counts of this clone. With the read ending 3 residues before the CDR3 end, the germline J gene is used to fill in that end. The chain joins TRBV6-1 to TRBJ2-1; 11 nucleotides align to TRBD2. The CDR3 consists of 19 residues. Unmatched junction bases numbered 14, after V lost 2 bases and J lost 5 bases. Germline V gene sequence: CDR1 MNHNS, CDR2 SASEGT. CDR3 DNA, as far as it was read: TGTGCCAGCAGTGAAAGAGGTTGGGGAGGACTAGCGGGTAACAATGAG. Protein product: CASSERGWGGLAGNNE. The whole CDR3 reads CASSERGWGGLAGNNEQFF.

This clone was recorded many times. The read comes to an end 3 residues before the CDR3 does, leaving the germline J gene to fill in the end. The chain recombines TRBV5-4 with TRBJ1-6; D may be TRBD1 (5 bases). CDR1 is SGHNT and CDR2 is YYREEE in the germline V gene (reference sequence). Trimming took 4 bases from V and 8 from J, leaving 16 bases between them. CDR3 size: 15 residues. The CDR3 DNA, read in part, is TGTGCCAGCAGCCCTGACAGCTTCGTGGATTCACCC. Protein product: CASSPDSFVDSP. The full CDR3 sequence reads CASSPDSFVDSPLHF.

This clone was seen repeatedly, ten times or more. The part of the CDR3 DNA that was read is TGCGCCAGCAGCTTGGGGACAGGGGATAATTCACCC. This translates into CASSLGTGDNSP. The CDR3 as a whole reads CASSLGTGDNSPLHF. The chain links TRBV5-1 to TRBJ1-6, with TRBD1 matching over 9 bases. With the read ending 3 residues before the CDR3 end, the germline J gene is used to fill in that end. The CDR3 has 15 residues. Germline CDR1 and CDR2: SGHRS and YFSETQ. J lost 5 bases, V lost 0 bases, and 0 bases had no gene match. Full variable domain (rest looked up from reference TRBV5-1 and TRBJ1-6): KAGVTQTPRYLIKTRGQQVTLSCSPISGHRSVSWYQQTPGQGLQFLFEYFSETQRNKGNFPGRFSGRQFSNSRSEMNVSTLELGDSALYLCASSLGTGDNSPLHFGNGTRLTVT.

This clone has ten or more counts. The covered CDR3 bases are TGCGCCAGCAGCCTGCAGACAGAAACTAATTCACCC. Translation gives CASSLQTETNSP. In full, the CDR3 reads CASSLQTETNSPLHF. The genes are TRBV5-1 and TRBJ1-6; D perhaps matches TRBD1 (5 bases). The read comes to an end 3 residues before the CDR3 does, leaving the germline J gene to fill in the end. Germline CDR1 reads SGHRS; CDR2 reads YFSETQ. This CDR3 spans 15 amino acids. Trimming pared 4 bases from V and 6 bases from J, leaving 14 bases between.